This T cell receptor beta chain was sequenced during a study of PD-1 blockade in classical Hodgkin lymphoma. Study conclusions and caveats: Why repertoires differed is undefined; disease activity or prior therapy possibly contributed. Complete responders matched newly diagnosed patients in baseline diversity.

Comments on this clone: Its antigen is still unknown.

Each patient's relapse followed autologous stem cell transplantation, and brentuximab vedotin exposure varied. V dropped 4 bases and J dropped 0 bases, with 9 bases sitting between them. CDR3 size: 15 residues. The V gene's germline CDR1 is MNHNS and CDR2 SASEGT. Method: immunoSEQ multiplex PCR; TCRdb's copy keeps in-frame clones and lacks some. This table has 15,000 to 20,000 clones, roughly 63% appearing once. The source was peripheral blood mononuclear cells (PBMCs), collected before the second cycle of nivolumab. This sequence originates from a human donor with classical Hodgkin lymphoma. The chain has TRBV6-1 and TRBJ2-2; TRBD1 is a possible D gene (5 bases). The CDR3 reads CASSGGGANTGELFF. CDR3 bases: TGTGCCAGCAGTGGGGGCGGAGCGAACACCGGGGAGCTGTTTTTT.